This TCR beta chain derives from a study of blood T cell repertoires in COVID-19. Only in-frame clones appear in the TCRdb table, and some are missing; sequencing was by immunoSEQ multiplex PCR. Found here are 150,000 to 200,000 clones, roughly 90% of them singletons; the top ten hold about a quarter. Trimming removed 1 base at V and 2 bases at J, with 12 bases between. The CDR3 extends over 15 amino acids. In germline, CDR1 is SGHVS, CDR2 FNYEAQ. Sequenced material: peripheral blood. The TCR comes from a man between 60 and 75 years old with acute or convalescent COVID-19. The chain is built from TRBV7-6 and TRBJ2-7; TRBD1 might be the D (6 bases). CDR3 sequence reads: CASSLGEDSPYEQYF. For the CDR3, the DNA is TGTGCCAGCAGCTTAGGAGAGGACAGTCCCTACGAGCAGTACTTC.